Presented here are 26 T cell receptor beta chains from one specimen sequenced in a study of T cell responses to AZD1222 COVID-19 vaccine. Libraries were prepared by immunoSEQ multiplex PCR; TCRdb keeps only in-frame clonotypes and omits some of them. The table includes over 100,000 clones, nearly 90% detected once. Sequencing was performed on peripheral blood, taken on day 0 of AZD1222 vaccination. These receptors originate from an adult in good health.

Only one count was recorded for this clone. The chain links TRBV2 to TRBJ2-2; 8 bases line up with TRBD2. This CDR3 contains 15 residues. With V trimmed by 6 bases and J by 6 bases, 9 bases remained unmatched. Per germline, CDR1 SNHLY and CDR2 FYNNEI. The CDR3 bases are TGTGCCAGCAGCGTAAGCGGGAGAGGGGCCGGGGAGCTGTTTTTT. The encoded protein is CASSVSGRGAGELFF.

The rearrangement joins TRBV3-1 (or the pseudogene TRBV3-2) to TRBJ2-2, with TRBD1 identical over 10 bases. The CDR3 sequence is 17 residues long. V gave up 3 bases and J gave up 3 bases; unmatched junction bases: 7. The germline CDR1 and CDR2 sequences are LGHDT and YNNKEL (reference sequence). CDR3 loop: CASSHGGGQGDTGELFF. As DNA, the CDR3 is TGTGCCAGCAGCCATGGCGGAGGACAGGGGGACACCGGGGAGCTGTTTTTT.

J is TRBJ1-6 and V is TRBV4-2; D is unclear. Germline V lookup: CDR1 LGHNA, CDR2 YNFKEQ. The CDR3 is made up of 18 amino acids. V dropped 0 bases and J dropped 0 bases, with 12 bases sitting between them. Written as DNA, the CDR3 is TGTGCCAGCAGCCAAGATGTAGGCTTAATCTCCTATAATTCACCCCTCCACTTT. This codes for CASSQDVGLISYNSPLHF.

CDR3 region: CAIGGKVLEQYV. In DNA form, the CDR3 reads TGTGCCATCGGGGGGAAGGTCCTCGAGCAGTACGTC. The rearrangement uses TRBV10-3 and TRBJ2-7, with D perhaps TRBD2 (6 bases). Trimming stripped 8 bases from V and 6 bases from J, with 14 bases between. The CDR3 totals 12 residues. Germline loops: CDR1 ENHRY, CDR2 SYGVKD.

This sequence joins TRBV11-2 and TRBJ2-1; D is unclear. Trimming cost V 0 bases and J 4 bases, with 4 bases left between them. Germline CDR1 reads SGHAT; CDR2 reads FQNNGV. This CDR3 comprises 13 residues. The CDR3: CASSLDQYNEQFF. CDR3 bases: TGTGCCAGCAGCTTAGACCAATACAATGAGCAGTTCTTC.

The J gene is TRBJ2-7, the V gene TRBV11-2; D gene unclear. The V gene's germline CDR1 is SGHAT and CDR2 FQNNGV. The length of the CDR3 is 13 residues. Between the trimmed V and J ends, which lost 1 base and 0 bases, there was a span of 4 bases. Here the CDR3 DNA reads TGTGCCAGCAGCTTAGGGGGCTCCTACGAGCAGTACTTC. Protein product: CASSLGGSYEQYF.

V and J are TRBV5-1 and TRBJ2-1; 11 nucleotides align to TRBD2. Germline CDR1 SGHRS, CDR2 YFSETQ. Trimming cost V 3 bases and J 3 bases; bases outside gene matches: 2. This CDR3 contains 15 residues. Written as DNA, the CDR3 is TGCGCCAGCAGCTCGGGACTAGCGGTCTACAATGAGCAGTTCTTC. Its translation: CASSSGLAVYNEQFF.

This clone was observed a few times. The chain joins TRBV7-2 to TRBJ1-5; D is uncertain. V lost 1 base to trimming and J lost 7 bases, with 5 bases between them. The germline V gene encodes CDR1 SGHTA and CDR2 FQGNSA. This CDR3 has 12 amino acids. The chain's CDR3 is CASSLGGQPQHF. CDR3 in DNA: TGTGCCAGCAGCTTAGGTGGACAGCCCCAGCATTTT.

The genes are TRBV12-3 or TRBV12-4 and TRBJ2-5; D not certain. The CDR3 totals 13 residues. V lost 1 base and J 3 bases, leaving 6 bases between the germline ends. DNA for the CDR3: TGTGCCAGCAGTTTAGGGGCCAAAGAGACCCAGTACTTC. As protein: CASSLGAKETQYF.

The rearrangement uses TRBV5-1 and TRBJ1-1, with TRBD1 matching 9 bases. The CDR3 is 18 residues long. After removal of 2 bases from V and 3 bases from J, the junction contained 14 bases not matched to a gene. Germline V lookup: CDR1 SGHRS, CDR2 YFSETQ. The DNA of the CDR3 is TGCGCCAGCAGCTTCAGAGGGACAGGGCGGGGTAAGGACACTGAAGCTTTCTTT. This gives the protein CASSFRGTGRGKDTEAFF.

V is TRBV19 and J is TRBJ2-3; D perhaps matches TRBD2 (6 bases). This CDR3 is built from 12 residues. Trimming left V 7 bases short and J 9 bases short, with 14 bases between. Per the germline V gene, CDR1 is LNHDA and CDR2 is SQIVND (reference sequence). CDR3 DNA: TGTGCCAGTACCGCCCGCGGGAACACGCAGTATTTT. This encodes CASTARGNTQYF.

The V and J genes are TRBV24-1 and TRBJ2-1; possibly TRBD1 for D (6 bases). CDR3 size: 16 residues. Trimming took off 1 base at V and 3 bases at J, with 12 bases between the two ends. Germline CDR1 is KGHDR and CDR2 is SFDVKD. The CDR3 spells CATSDFPDSLYNEQFF. CDR3 coding DNA: TGTGCCACCAGTGATTTTCCGGACAGCCTCTACAATGAGCAGTTCTTC.

The rearrangement links TRBV4-1 to TRBJ2-1; D is unclear. V was clipped by 0 bases and J by 8 bases, with 5 bases between them. Germline CDR1 MGHRA, CDR2 YSYEKL. There are 12 residues in the CDR3. CDR3 amino acids: CASSQDQDEQFF. The DNA for the CDR3 is TGCGCCAGCAGCCAAGATCAAGATGAGCAGTTCTTC.

This clone was recorded once. The J gene is TRBJ2-7, the V gene TRBV7-6; TRBD2 is a possible D gene (5 bases). Trimming pared 2 bases from V and 3 bases from J, leaving 8 bases between. Germline CDR1 reads SGHVS; CDR2 reads FNYEAQ. This CDR3 comprises 13 residues. The CDR3 DNA is TGTGCCAGCAGCTTAACTAGGGACTACGAGCAGTACTTC. It is translated as CASSLTRDYEQYF.

The chain couples TRBV18 to TRBJ2-7, with D possibly being TRBD2 (5 bases). The CDR3 is made up of 15 amino acids. Germline V gives CDR1 KGHSH, CDR2 LQKENI. Between the trimmed V and J ends, which lost 2 bases and 3 bases, there was a span of 14 bases. The CDR3 loop is CASSPMVATSYEQYF. For the CDR3, the DNA is TGTGCCAGCTCACCAATGGTAGCAACTAGCTACGAGCAGTACTTC. Full variable domain (rest looked up from reference TRBV18 and TRBJ2-7): NAGVMQNPRHLVRRRGQEARLRCSPMKGHSHVYWYRQLPEEGLKFMVYLQKENIIDESGMPKERFSAEFPKEGPSILRIQQVVRGDSAAYFCASSPMVATSYEQYFGPGTRLTVT.

This clone was counted once. The chain joins TRBV7-8 to TRBJ2-1, with 10 bases that match TRBD2. CDR1 is SGHVS and CDR2 is FQNEAQ in the germline V gene. CDR3 length: 16 residues. V was clipped by 3 bases and J by 3 bases; unmatched bases: 5. CDR3 protein: CASSFLTSGLYNEQFF. The CDR3 nucleotides read TGTGCCAGCAGCTTTTTGACTAGCGGGCTCTACAATGAGCAGTTCTTC.

The rearrangement links TRBV7-2 to TRBJ1-2; tentative D call: TRBD1 (5 bases). The CDR3 is made up of 11 amino acids. CDR1 SGHTA and CDR2 FQGNSA come from the germline V gene. The DNA for the CDR3 is TGTTCTTTCGGGGGTCGTAGTGGCTACACCTTC. Encoded protein: CSFGGRSGYTF.

The J gene is TRBJ2-1, the V gene TRBV5-1, with a weak D call TRBD1 (6 bases). This CDR3 region has 15 residues. The V end lost 4 bases, the J end lost 1 base, and 12 bases lay between the germline ends. CDR1 is SGHRS and CDR2 is YFSETQ in the germline V gene. For the CDR3, the DNA is TGCGCCAGCAGCAGAGCCCAGGGGTCCTACAATGAGCAGTTCTTC. This encodes CASSRAQGSYNEQFF. Drawing the rest from reference TRBV5-1 and TRBJ2-1, the complete variable domain is KAGVTQTPRYLIKTRGQQVTLSCSPISGHRSVSWYQQTPGQGLQFLFEYFSETQRNKGNFPGRFSGRQFSNSRSEMNVSTLELGDSALYLCASSRAQGSYNEQFFGPGTRLTVL.

DNA for the CDR3: TGTGCCAGTAGTATGGCAGGGGGAAACACCATATATTTT. Residues: CASSMAGGNTIYF. The J gene is TRBJ1-3, the V gene TRBV19, with D tentatively TRBD1 (5 bases). Germline CDR1 and CDR2: LNHDA and SQIVND (reference sequence). The CDR3 extends over 13 amino acids. Trimming took off 3 bases at V and 4 bases at J, with 7 bases between the two ends.

The chain uses TRBV19 and TRBJ1-5; D is unresolved. V lost 2 bases and J 2 bases, leaving 13 bases between the germline ends. CDR3 length equals 16 residues. Germline values: CDR1 LNHDA, CDR2 SQIVND (reference sequence). The CDR3 sequence: CASSIRPGAGNQPQHF. The CDR3 DNA reads as TGTGCCAGTAGTATACGACCGGGAGCGGGCAATCAGCCCCAGCATTTT.

The chain couples TRBV4-1 to TRBJ2-7; 10 bases map to TRBD2. The CDR3 runs to 16 residues. The J segment lost 0 bases and the V segment lost 3 bases, leaving 5 bases of the junction unmatched. Per germline, CDR1 MGHRA and CDR2 YSYEKL. The CDR3 nucleotides read TGCGCCAGCAGCCACTTTGGGACTAGCGACTCCTACGAGCAGTACTTC. Protein: CASSHFGTSDSYEQYF.

The CDR3 spells CASSLRGPPNSPLHF. The CDR3, as DNA: TGTGCCAGCAGCTTACGGGGGCCGCCCAATTCACCCCTCCACTTT. The chain carries TRBV7-2 and TRBJ1-6; possible D gene TRBD1, 6 bases. V was shortened by 2 bases and J by 7 bases, with 12 bases between the two germline ends. The CDR3 loop spans 15 amino acids. Germline V CDR1 and CDR2: SGHTA, FQGNSA.

The chain links TRBV28 to TRBJ2-3; D may be TRBD1 (5 bases). V dropped 8 bases and J dropped 7 bases, with 10 bases sitting between them. Germline lookup yields CDR1 MDHEN and CDR2 SYDVKM. CDR3 length equals 11 residues. The CDR3 loop is CASLGAYTQYF. The CDR3 DNA follows: TGTGCCAGCTTAGGGGCCTATACGCAGTATTTT.

The chain employs TRBV28 and TRBJ1-2; a possible D gene is TRBD1 (5 bases). The CDR3 is 16 residues long. The V and J ends lost 6 bases and 3 bases respectively, with 20 bases between them. Germline CDR1 MDHEN, CDR2 SYDVKM. CDR3 coding DNA: TGTGCCAGCAGCCTCCAAGGGGTAGGGATTGACTATGGCTACACCTTC. It yields the protein CASSLQGVGIDYGYTF.

The chain employs TRBV25-1 and TRBJ2-7; D ambiguous. V was shortened by 6 bases and J by 3 bases, with 21 bases between the two germline ends. This CDR3 is 16 amino acids long. The V gene's germline CDR1 is MGHDK and CDR2 SYGVNS. CDR3 loop: CASSVAGDLLSYEQYV. In DNA form, the CDR3 reads TGTGCCAGCAGCGTCGCTGGGGATTTACTAAGCTACGAGCAGTACGTC.

The CDR3 nucleotides are TGTGCCAGCTCGCACGGGGGCAGTGATAGCAATCAGCCCCAGCATTTT. Its protein product is CASSHGGSDSNQPQHF. The J gene is TRBJ1-5, the V gene TRBV18; D perhaps matches TRBD1 (6 bases). Trimming removed 6 bases at V and 0 bases at J, with 15 bases between. The CDR3 extends over 16 amino acids. CDR1 is KGHSH and CDR2 is LQKENI in the germline V gene.